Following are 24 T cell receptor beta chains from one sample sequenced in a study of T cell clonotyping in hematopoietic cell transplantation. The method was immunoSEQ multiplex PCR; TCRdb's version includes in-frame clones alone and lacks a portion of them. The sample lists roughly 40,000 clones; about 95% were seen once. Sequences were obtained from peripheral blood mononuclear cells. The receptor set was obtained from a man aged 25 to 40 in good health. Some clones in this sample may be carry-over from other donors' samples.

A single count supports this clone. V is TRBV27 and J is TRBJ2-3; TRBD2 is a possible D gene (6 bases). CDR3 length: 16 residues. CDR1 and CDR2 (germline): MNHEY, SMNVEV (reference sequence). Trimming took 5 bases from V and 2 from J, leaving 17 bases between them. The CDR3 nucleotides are TGTGCCAGCAGTCCGTCTAGCGACCCGAACACAGATACGCAGTATTTT. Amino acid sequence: CASSPSSDPNTDTQYF.

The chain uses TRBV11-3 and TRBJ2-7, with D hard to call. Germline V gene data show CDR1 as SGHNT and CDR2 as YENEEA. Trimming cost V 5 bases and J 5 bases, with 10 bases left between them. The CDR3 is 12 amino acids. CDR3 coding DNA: TGTGCCAGCAGCCCAGGACGGGACGAGCAGTACTTC. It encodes CASSPGRDEQYF.

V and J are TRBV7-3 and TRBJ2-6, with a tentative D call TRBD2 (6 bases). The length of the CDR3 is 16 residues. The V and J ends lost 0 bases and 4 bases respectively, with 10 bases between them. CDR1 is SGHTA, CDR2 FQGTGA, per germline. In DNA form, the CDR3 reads TGTGCCAGCAGCTTAACGGGGGGATCCGGGGCCAACGTCCTGACTTTC. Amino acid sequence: CASSLTGGSGANVLTF. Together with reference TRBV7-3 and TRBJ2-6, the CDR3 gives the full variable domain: GAGVSQTPSNKVTEKGKYVELRCDPISGHTALYWYRQSLGQGPEFLIYFQGTGAADDSGLPNDRFFAVRPEGSVSTLKIQRTERGDSAVYLCASSLTGGSGANVLTFGAGSRLTVL.

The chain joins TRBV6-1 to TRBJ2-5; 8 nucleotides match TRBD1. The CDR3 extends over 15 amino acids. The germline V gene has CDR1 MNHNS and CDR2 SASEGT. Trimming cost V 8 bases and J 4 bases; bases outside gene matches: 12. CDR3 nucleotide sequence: TGTGCCAGCGCCCGCAGCGGCAGGGGGCGAGAGACCCAGTACTTC. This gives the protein CASARSGRGRETQYF.

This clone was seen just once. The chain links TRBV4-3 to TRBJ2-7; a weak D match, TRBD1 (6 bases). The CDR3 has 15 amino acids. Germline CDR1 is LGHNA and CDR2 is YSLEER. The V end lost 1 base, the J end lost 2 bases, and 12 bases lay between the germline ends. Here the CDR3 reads CASSQAGHSTYEQYF. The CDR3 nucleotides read TGCGCCAGCAGCCAAGCGGGACACTCTACCTACGAGCAGTACTTC.

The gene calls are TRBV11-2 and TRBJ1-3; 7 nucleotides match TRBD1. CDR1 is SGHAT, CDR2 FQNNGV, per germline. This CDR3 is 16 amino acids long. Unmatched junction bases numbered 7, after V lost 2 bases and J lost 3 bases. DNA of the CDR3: TGTGCCAGCAGCTTAAATAAGGGGGCTGGTGGAAACACCATATATTTT. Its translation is CASSLNKGAGGNTIYF.

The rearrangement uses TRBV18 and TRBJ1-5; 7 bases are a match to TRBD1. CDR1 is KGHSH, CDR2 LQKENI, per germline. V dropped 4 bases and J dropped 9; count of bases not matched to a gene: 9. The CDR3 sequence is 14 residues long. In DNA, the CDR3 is TGTGCCAGCTCACGAGGGACAGCGGGGTCGCCCCAGCATTTT. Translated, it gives CASSRGTAGSPQHF.

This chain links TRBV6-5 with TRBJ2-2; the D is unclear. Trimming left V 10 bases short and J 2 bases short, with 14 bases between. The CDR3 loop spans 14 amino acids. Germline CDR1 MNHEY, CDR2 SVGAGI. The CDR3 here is CATLGYGNTGELFF. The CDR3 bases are TGTGCCACCCTTGGGTACGGAAACACCGGGGAGCTGTTTTTT.

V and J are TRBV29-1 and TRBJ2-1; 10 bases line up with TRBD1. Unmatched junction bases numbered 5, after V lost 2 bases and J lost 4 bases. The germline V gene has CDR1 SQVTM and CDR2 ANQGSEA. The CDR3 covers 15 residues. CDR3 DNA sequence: TGCAGCGTTGAATGGCGGGACAGGGGTTACAATGAGCAGTTCTTC. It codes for CSVEWRDRGYNEQFF.

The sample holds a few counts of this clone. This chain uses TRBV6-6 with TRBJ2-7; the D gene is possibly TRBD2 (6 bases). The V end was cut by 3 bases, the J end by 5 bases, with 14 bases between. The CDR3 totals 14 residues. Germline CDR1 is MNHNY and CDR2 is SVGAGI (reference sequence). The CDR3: CASSYSGEVHEQYF. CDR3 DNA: TGTGCCAGCAGTTATAGCGGTGAGGTCCACGAGCAGTACTTC.

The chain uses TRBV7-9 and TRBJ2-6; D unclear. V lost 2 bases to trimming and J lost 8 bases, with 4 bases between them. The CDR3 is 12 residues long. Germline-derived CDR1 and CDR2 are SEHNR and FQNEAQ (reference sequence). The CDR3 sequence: CASSLTPNVLTF. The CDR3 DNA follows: TGTGCCAGCAGCTTAACGCCCAACGTCCTGACTTTC.

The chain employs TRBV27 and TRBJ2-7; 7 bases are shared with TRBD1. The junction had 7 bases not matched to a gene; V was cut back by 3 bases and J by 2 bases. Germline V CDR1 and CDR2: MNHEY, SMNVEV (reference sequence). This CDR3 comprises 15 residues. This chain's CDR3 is CASSFGAGGTYEQYF. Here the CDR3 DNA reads TGTGCCAGCAGTTTCGGGGCAGGGGGTACCTACGAGCAGTACTTC.

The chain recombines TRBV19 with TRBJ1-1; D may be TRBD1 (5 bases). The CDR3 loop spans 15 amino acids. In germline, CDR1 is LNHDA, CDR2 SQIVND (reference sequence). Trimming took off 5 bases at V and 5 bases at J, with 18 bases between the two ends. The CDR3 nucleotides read TGTGCCAGTAGTGCACCTGGGGCGGTTGGAACTGAAGCTTTCTTT. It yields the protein CASSAPGAVGTEAFF.

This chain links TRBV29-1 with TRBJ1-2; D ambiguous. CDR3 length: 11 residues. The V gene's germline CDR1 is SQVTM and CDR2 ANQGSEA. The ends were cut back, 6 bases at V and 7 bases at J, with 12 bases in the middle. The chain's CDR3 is CSVRFAFGYTF. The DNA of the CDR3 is TGCAGCGTGAGATTCGCTTTTGGCTACACCTTC.

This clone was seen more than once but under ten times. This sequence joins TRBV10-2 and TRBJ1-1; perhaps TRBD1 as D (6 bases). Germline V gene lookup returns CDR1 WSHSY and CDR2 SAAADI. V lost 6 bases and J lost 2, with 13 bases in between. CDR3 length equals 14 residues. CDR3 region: CASRAGHSNTEAFF. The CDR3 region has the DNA TGCGCCAGCAGGGCGGGACATTCTAACACTGAAGCTTTCTTT.

CDR3 protein: CASSPGGTYTDTQYF. The CDR3 bases are TGTGCCAGTAGTCCGGGGGGAACCTACACAGATACGCAGTATTTT. The genes are TRBV19 and TRBJ2-3; 7 bases are shared with TRBD2. J lost 2 bases, V lost 5 bases, and 7 bases had no gene match. The germline CDR1 and CDR2 sequences are LNHDA and SQIVND (reference sequence). The length of the CDR3 is 15 residues.

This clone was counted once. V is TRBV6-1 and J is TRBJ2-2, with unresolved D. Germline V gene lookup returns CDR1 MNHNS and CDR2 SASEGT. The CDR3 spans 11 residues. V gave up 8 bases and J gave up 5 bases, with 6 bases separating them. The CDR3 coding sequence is TGTGCCAGCGTCTGGACCGGGGAGCTGTTTTTT. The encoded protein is CASVWTGELFF.

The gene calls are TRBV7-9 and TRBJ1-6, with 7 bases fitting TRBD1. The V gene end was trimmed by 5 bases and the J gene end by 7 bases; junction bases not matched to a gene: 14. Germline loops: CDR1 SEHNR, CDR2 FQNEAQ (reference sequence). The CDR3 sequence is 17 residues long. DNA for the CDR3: TGTGCCAGCAGCGAGCCTTACAGGGGAAGGTGGAATTCACCCCTCCACTTT. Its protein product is CASSEPYRGRWNSPLHF.

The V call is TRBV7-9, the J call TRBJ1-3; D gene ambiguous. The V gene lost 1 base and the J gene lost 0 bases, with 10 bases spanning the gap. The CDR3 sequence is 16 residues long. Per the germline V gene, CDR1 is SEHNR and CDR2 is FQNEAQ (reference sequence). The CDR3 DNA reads TGTGCCAGCAGCTTAGTGAGATTCAGCTCTGGAAACACCATATATTTT. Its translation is CASSLVRFSSGNTIYF.

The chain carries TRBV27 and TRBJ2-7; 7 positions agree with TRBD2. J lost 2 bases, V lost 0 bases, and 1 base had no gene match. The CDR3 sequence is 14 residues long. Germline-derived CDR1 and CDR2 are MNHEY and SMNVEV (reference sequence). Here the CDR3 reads CASSLSAGAYEQYF. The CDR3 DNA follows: TGTGCCAGCAGTTTATCGGCGGGGGCCTACGAGCAGTACTTC.

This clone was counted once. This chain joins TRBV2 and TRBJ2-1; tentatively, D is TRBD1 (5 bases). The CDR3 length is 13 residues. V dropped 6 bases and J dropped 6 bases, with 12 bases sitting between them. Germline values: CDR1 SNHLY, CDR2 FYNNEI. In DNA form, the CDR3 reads TGTGCCAGCAGGATACAGGTCGGCAATGAGCAGTTCTTC. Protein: CASRIQVGNEQFF.

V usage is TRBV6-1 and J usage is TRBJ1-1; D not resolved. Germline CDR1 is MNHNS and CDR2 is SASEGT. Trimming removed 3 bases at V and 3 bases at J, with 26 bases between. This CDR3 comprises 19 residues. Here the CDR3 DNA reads TGTGCCAGCAGTGAGGGGATTTCAGTGGATTCTCGAAGGGACACTGAAGCTTTCTTT. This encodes CASSEGISVDSRRDTEAFF.

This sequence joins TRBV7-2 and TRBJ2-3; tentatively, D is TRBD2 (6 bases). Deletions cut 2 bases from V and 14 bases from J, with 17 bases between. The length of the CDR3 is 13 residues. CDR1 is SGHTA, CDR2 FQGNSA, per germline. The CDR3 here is CASSLTRSGDRYF. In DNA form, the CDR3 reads TGTGCCAGCAGCTTAACGCGGTCGGGGGATCGGTATTTT.

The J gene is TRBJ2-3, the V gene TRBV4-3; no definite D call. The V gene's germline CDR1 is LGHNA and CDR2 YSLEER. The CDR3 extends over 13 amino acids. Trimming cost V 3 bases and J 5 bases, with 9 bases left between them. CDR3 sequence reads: CASSQGIGDTQYF. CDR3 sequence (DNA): TGCGCCAGCAGCCAGGGAATTGGAGATACGCAGTATTTT.